Below, 30 T cell receptor beta chains from the same sample are listed, as sequenced in a study of shared T cell receptors in the human thymus. Method: immunoSEQ multiplex PCR; TCRdb's copy keeps in-frame clones and lacks some. The data hold 500,000 to 850,000 clones, with approximately 89% observed a single time. These data are also associated with another study on human thymus T cells.

What was sequenced was thymocytes. Receptors were obtained from a boy in the first two years of life with a congenital heart defect.

This clone was found once. The chain has TRBV4-3 and TRBJ2-3; D unresolved. CDR3 size: 12 residues. Germline V CDR1 and CDR2: LGHNA, YSLEER. V was trimmed by 3 bases and J by 7 bases, leaving 8 bases between them. Here the CDR3 reads CASSQSTHTQYF. The CDR3 nucleotides are TGCGCCAGCAGCCAGAGCACCCATACGCAGTATTTT.

The chain links TRBV28 to TRBJ2-7; D perhaps matches TRBD2 (6 bases). The CDR3 is 16 residues long. V lost 7 bases, J lost 2 bases, and 21 bases lay in between. Germline CDR1 reads MDHEN; CDR2 reads SYDVKM. The CDR3 sequence is CASKSRRRGSTYEQYF. The CDR3 nucleotides read TGTGCCAGCAAATCACGAAGGCGGGGTAGTACCTACGAGCAGTACTTC.

The V call is TRBV2, the J call TRBJ1-3, with 7 bases matching TRBD1. Losses at the gene ends were 3 bases for V and 4 bases for J; bases not matched to a gene: 6. CDR3 length: 15 residues. Germline CDR1 is SNHLY and CDR2 is FYNNEI. The CDR3 is CASSDRQGVGNTIYF. The CDR3 nucleotides read TGTGCCAGCAGTGACAGGCAGGGGGTCGGAAACACCATATATTTT.

V usage is TRBV19 and J usage is TRBJ2-1; 7 positions agree with TRBD1. Germline CDR1 LNHDA, CDR2 SQIVND (reference sequence). V shed 4 bases, J shed 8 bases, and the junction held 8 bases outside the gene matches. The CDR3 has 14 amino acids. CDR3 in amino acids: CASSKELGGDEQFF. In DNA form, the CDR3 reads TGTGCCAGTAGTAAGGAGCTAGGGGGCGATGAGCAGTTCTTC.

The chain couples TRBV28 to TRBJ2-5; 9 bases are a match to TRBD2. This CDR3 is 18 amino acids long. From germline, CDR1 is MDHEN and CDR2 SYDVKM. The V gene end was trimmed by 4 bases and the J gene end by 5 bases; junction bases not matched to a gene: 17. Written as DNA, the CDR3 is TGTGCCAGCAGTTCAAAGCTTCGTCGGCGGGGGGGCGGTGAGACCCAGTACTTC. It encodes CASSSKLRRRGGGETQYF. The complete variable domain, with remaining parts taken from reference TRBV28 and TRBJ2-5, reads DVKVTQSSRYLVKRTGEKVFLECVQDMDHENMFWYRQDPGLGLRLIYFSYDVKMKEKGDIPEGYSVSREKKERFSLILESASTNQTSMYLCASSSKLRRRGGGETQYFGPGTRLLVL.

The V and J genes are TRBV5-6 and TRBJ2-7, with a weak D call TRBD2 (8 bases). Germline CDR1 and CDR2: SGHDT and YYEEEE. The CDR3 runs 18 residues. V lost 1 base to trimming and J lost 2 bases, with 22 bases between them. The CDR3 bases are TGTGCCAGCAGCTTGCGGCAGGGGGAGTTAGCGGGGACCTACGAGCAGTACTTC. This translates into CASSLRQGELAGTYEQYF.

This clone was seen more than once but under ten times. J is TRBJ2-3 and V is TRBV28; TRBD2 aligns across 8 bases. This CDR3 has 17 amino acids. Losses at the gene ends were 5 bases for V and 5 bases for J; bases not matched to a gene: 15. Germline V lookup: CDR1 MDHEN, CDR2 SYDVKM. The chain's CDR3 is CASSPLGSGIPRDTQYF. The CDR3 region has the DNA TGTGCCAGCAGTCCCTTGGGTAGCGGGATCCCCAGAGATACGCAGTATTTT.

This clone was recorded once. The chain employs TRBV9 and TRBJ2-7; the D is unclear. V was shortened by 3 bases and J by 1 base, with 11 bases between the two germline ends. The germline CDR1 and CDR2 sequences are SGDLS and YYNGEE. This CDR3 is 14 amino acids long. DNA for the CDR3: TGTGCCAGCAGCGCCTACCGAGCATCCTACGAGCAGTACTTC. This encodes CASSAYRASYEQYF.

This rearrangement joins TRBV5-1 to TRBJ2-3; a possible D gene is TRBD2 (5 bases). The V gene lost 1 base and the J gene lost 2 bases, with 11 bases spanning the gap. The CDR3 runs to 15 residues. Germline loops: CDR1 SGHRS, CDR2 YFSETQ. The CDR3, as DNA: TGCGCCAGCAGCTTGAGAGGGATTTCCACAGATACGCAGTATTTT. The encoded protein is CASSLRGISTDTQYF.

Worth noting for this clone: Other DNA sequences within the sample encode an identical CDR3. The genes are TRBV6-5 and TRBJ1-1, with 10 bases fitting TRBD1. Trimming at V came to 4 bases and at J to 5 bases, leaving 4 bases not matched to a gene. Germline CDR1 MNHEY, CDR2 SVGAGI. CDR3 length: 14 amino acids. CDR3 nucleotides: TGTGCCAGCAGTTCTCGGACAGGGGGGACTGAAGCTTTCTTT. Translation: CASSSRTGGTEAFF.

The genes are TRBV10-3 and TRBJ1-4; 8 nucleotides match TRBD1. CDR3 length equals 18 residues. The V and J ends lost 4 bases and 1 base, in that order; junction bases with no gene match: 11. Per germline, CDR1 ENHRY and CDR2 SYGVKD. The CDR3: CAISGGQGTIGTNEKLFF. The CDR3 DNA reads TGTGCCATCAGTGGAGGACAGGGAACTATCGGAACTAATGAAAAACTGTTTTTT.

Of note for this clone: One end of the junction is discordant with germline, which a read error may explain. Other DNA sequences from this sample encode an identical CDR3 as well. The chain links TRBV15 to TRBJ1-6, with D tentatively TRBD1 (5 bases). Germline loops: CDR1 LNHNV, CDR2 YYDKDF (reference sequence). The CDR3 is 15 residues long. CDR3 bases: TGTGCCACCAGCAAAGGGGCATCTTATAATTCCCCCCTCCACTTT. Protein product: CATSKGASYNSPLHF.

Concerning this clone itself: An end of the junction does not agree with germline; a read error may underlie this. The chain links TRBV5-6 to TRBJ1-2, with unresolved D. This CDR3 comprises 14 residues. The germline V gene encodes CDR1 SGHDT and CDR2 YYEEEE. This CDR3 is CASSLVYSNYDYTF. The CDR3 DNA reads as TGTGCCAGCAGCTTGGTATACAGTAATTATGACTACACCTTC.

The genes are TRBV19 and TRBJ1-5, with TRBD1 matching 7 bases. Germline assignment: CDR1 LNHDA and CDR2 SQIVND (reference sequence). V gave up 6 bases and J gave up 0 bases; unmatched junction bases: 14. The CDR3 extends over 18 amino acids. The CDR3 sequence: CASSRGQAIRNSNQPQHF. The CDR3 DNA reads as TGTGCCAGTAGCAGAGGACAGGCGATAAGGAATAGCAATCAGCCCCAGCATTTT.

The V gene is TRBV10-3, the J gene TRBJ1-2; 9 nucleotides match TRBD1. Germline V gene sequence: CDR1 ENHRY, CDR2 SYGVKD. The CDR3 covers 13 residues. Trimming at V came to 6 bases and at J to 3 bases, leaving 2 bases not matched to a gene. CDR3 in amino acids: CAISGQGYYGYTF. The CDR3, as DNA: TGTGCCATCAGCGGACAGGGGTACTATGGCTACACCTTC.

The chain has TRBV4-1 and TRBJ2-7; D is unclear. The V gene's germline CDR1 is MGHRA and CDR2 YSYEKL. The germline V and J ends were trimmed by 0 bases and 1 base, with 19 bases remaining between them. CDR3 length: 18 residues. CDR3 region: CASSQDRPRTLRSYEQYF. Written as DNA, the CDR3 is TGCGCCAGCAGCCAAGATAGACCCCGTACTCTCAGGTCCTACGAGCAGTACTTC.

The CDR3 coding sequence is TGTGCCAGCAGTGCCCGCGGGACAGGCAAATCTGCCTATGGCTACACCTTC. It codes for CASSARGTGKSAYGYTF. The chain links TRBV6-1 to TRBJ1-2; 8 nucleotides align to TRBD1. The germline V gene has CDR1 MNHNS and CDR2 SASEGT. The CDR3 is 17 amino acids. With V trimmed by 4 bases and J by 4 bases, 14 bases remained unmatched.

V usage is TRBV21-1 and J usage is TRBJ2-1; the D call TRBD2 from the table was never checked on the DNA. TRBV21-1 is deemed a pseudogene. The CDR3 runs 18 residues. Written as DNA, the CDR3 is TGTGCCAGCAGCAAACAATCCAACCGGGGGGTGACCTACAATGAGCAGTTCTTC. Translating it yields CASSKQSNRGVTYNEQFF.

The chain carries TRBV27 and TRBJ2-1; 13 nucleotides match TRBD2. Per the germline V gene, CDR1 is MNHEY and CDR2 is SMNVEV (reference sequence). The CDR3 runs to 21 residues. The junction had 12 bases not matched to a gene; V was cut back by 1 base and J by 0 bases. CDR3 region: CASSLWPSGTSGKSSYNEQFF. In DNA form, the CDR3 reads TGTGCCAGCAGTTTATGGCCGTCCGGGACTAGCGGGAAAAGCTCCTACAATGAGCAGTTCTTC.

This chain links TRBV4-1 with TRBJ1-4; D not certain. V lost 0 bases, J lost 2 bases, and 10 bases lay in between. Per the germline V gene, CDR1 is MGHRA and CDR2 is YSYEKL. The CDR3 spans 16 residues. The CDR3 protein is CASSQEDCPTNEKLFF. The DNA of the CDR3 is TGCGCCAGCAGCCAAGAGGACTGCCCCACTAATGAAAAACTGTTTTTT.

The J gene is TRBJ2-3, the V gene TRBV4-1; 9 nucleotides agree with TRBD1. The germline gives CDR1 MGHRA, CDR2 YSYEKL. V lost 1 base, J lost 4 bases, and 6 bases stayed unmatched. This CDR3 is 16 amino acids long. The CDR3 DNA is TGCGCCAGCAGCCAAGTACGGACAGGGGTTGCAGATACGCAGTATTTT. This gives the protein CASSQVRTGVADTQYF.

The V and J genes are TRBV28 and TRBJ2-7, with D tentatively TRBD2 (6 bases). Trimming shortened V by 4 bases and J by 0 bases, and 22 bases separated the two germline ends. Germline loops: CDR1 MDHEN, CDR2 SYDVKM. CDR3 length: 18 residues. The CDR3 loop reads CASSSRTLRRGSSYEQYF. CDR3 DNA: TGTGCCAGCAGTTCTAGAACCCTAAGGCGGGGAAGCTCCTACGAGCAGTACTTC.

V and J are TRBV6-5 and TRBJ2-2; a weak D match, TRBD2 (5 bases). This CDR3 is 15 amino acids long. The V gene lost 5 bases and the J gene lost 1 base, with 11 bases spanning the gap. Germline assignment: CDR1 MNHEY and CDR2 SVGAGI. The CDR3 loop is CASSRGHMNTGELFF. For the CDR3, the DNA is TGTGCCAGCAGTAGAGGGCATATGAACACCGGGGAGCTGTTTTTT.

This clone has a handful of counts. The rearrangement uses TRBV27 and TRBJ1-2; 8 bases line up with TRBD1. CDR1 and CDR2 (germline): MNHEY, SMNVEV (reference sequence). The CDR3 loop spans 15 amino acids. V lost 6 bases and J lost 2; bases outside the gene matches: 8. Here the CDR3 reads CASSRDRWTNYGYTF. CDR3 DNA sequence: TGTGCCAGCAGCCGGGACAGGTGGACCAACTATGGCTACACCTTC.

The chain employs TRBV28 and TRBJ1-2, with 7 bases fitting TRBD1. Losses at the gene ends were 5 bases for V and 3 bases for J; bases not matched to a gene: 9. The CDR3 extends over 15 amino acids. CDR1 MDHEN and CDR2 SYDVKM come from the germline V gene. The CDR3 DNA is TGTGCCAGCAGTCCGCCGGGACAGAGTTACTATGGCTACACCTTC. This translates into CASSPPGQSYYGYTF.

This clone was observed a few times. V is TRBV7-9 and J is TRBJ1-1; D perhaps matches TRBD1 (6 bases). V lost 2 bases and J 3 bases, leaving 10 bases between the germline ends. The CDR3 length is 14 residues. CDR1 is SEHNR, CDR2 FQNEAQ, per germline (reference sequence). The CDR3 nucleotides are TGTGCCAGCAGCTTATTACACAGGGACACTGAAGCTTTCTTT. Amino acids: CASSLLHRDTEAFF.

The CDR3 region has the DNA TGTGCCAGCAGCTTAGGGGGGACTAGCGGCACCGGGGAGCTGTTTTTT. Its protein is CASSLGGTSGTGELFF. The V gene is TRBV7-9, the J gene TRBJ2-2; 11 nucleotides match TRBD2. The V segment lost 1 base and the J segment 4 bases; nucleotides outside the gene matches: 2. Germline CDR1 reads SEHNR; CDR2 reads FQNEAQ (reference sequence). The CDR3 extends over 16 amino acids.

The gene calls are TRBV2 and TRBJ2-3, with D uncertain. This CDR3 has 13 amino acids. The germline V gene encodes CDR1 SNHLY and CDR2 FYNNEI. Trimming stripped 4 bases from V and 2 bases from J, with 7 bases between. For the CDR3, the DNA is TGTGCCAGCAGTGGTCCAGACACAGATACGCAGTATTTT. Its translation: CASSGPDTDTQYF.

This sequence joins TRBV25-1 and TRBJ1-6; the match to TRBD1 covers 10 bases. The CDR3 is made up of 18 amino acids. Germline CDR1 is MGHDK and CDR2 is SYGVNS. V lost 1 base and J lost 7; bases outside the gene matches: 10. The CDR3 is CASSESRSGTGANSPLHF. The CDR3 DNA sequence: TGTGCCAGCAGTGAATCAAGGAGCGGGACAGGGGCCAATTCACCCCTCCACTTT. The full variable domain, completed using reference TRBV25-1 and TRBJ1-6, is EADIYQTPRYLVIGTGKKITLECSQTMGHDKMYWYQQDPGMELHLIHYSYGVNSTEKGDLSSESTVSRIRTEHFPLTLESARPSHTSQYLCASSESRSGTGANSPLHFGNGTRLTVT.

The rearrangement links TRBV7-9 to TRBJ2-7; D is ambiguous. The CDR3 length is 14 residues. V dropped 2 bases and J dropped 2 bases, with 10 bases sitting between them. Germline CDR1 and CDR2: SEHNR and FQNEAQ (reference sequence). CDR3 DNA sequence: TGTGCCAGCAGCTTATTCAGCGAACCCTACGAGCAGTACTTC. The encoded protein is CASSLFSEPYEQYF.